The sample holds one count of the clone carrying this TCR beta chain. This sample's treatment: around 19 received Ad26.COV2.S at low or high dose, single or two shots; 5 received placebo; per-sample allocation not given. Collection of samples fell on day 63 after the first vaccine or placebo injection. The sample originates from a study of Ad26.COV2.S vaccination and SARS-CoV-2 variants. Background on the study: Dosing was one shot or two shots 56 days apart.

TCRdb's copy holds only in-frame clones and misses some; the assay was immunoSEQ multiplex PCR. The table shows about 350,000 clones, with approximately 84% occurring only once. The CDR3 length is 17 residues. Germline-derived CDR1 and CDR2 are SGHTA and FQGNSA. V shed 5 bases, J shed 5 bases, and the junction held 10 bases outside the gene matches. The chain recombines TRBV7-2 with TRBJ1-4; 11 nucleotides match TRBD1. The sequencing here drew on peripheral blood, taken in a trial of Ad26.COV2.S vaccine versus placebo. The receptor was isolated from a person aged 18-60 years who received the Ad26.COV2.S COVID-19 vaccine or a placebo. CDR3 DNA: TGTGCCAGCAGCCCCATCTGGACAGGGGGCTCAAATGAAAAACTGTTTTTT. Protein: CASSPIWTGGSNEKLFF.